This T cell receptor (beta chain) was captured by sequencing in a study of blood T cell repertoires in COVID-19. The overall study: Some COVID-19 samples were acute and others convalescent; all came from the United States, Italy and Spain. T cells, B-cell-depleted T cells, or PBMCs provided the cDNA or gDNA that served as material.

The V segment lost 1 base and the J segment 5 bases; nucleotides outside the gene matches: 3. The CDR3 length is 15 residues. Per germline, CDR1 SGHTA and CDR2 FQGNSA. In the original processing: Amplification with reference gene primers provided the estimates of nucleated cell counts. Sequencing was performed with immunoSEQ multiplex PCR; in TCRdb, only in-frame clones are kept and a portion is missing. The DNA gave D and trimming, while V, J and clone size come from that table. The data contain 180,000 or so clones, around 91% of them singletons. The sample comprised peripheral blood. This TCR derives from a man aged 45-60 years with acute or convalescent COVID-19. This chain uses TRBV7-2 with TRBJ2-5, with 11 bases identical to TRBD1. CDR3 region: CASSLGTGGPETQYF. The CDR3 DNA reads TGTGCCAGCAGCTTAGGGACAGGGGGCCCTGAGACCCAGTACTTC.